One and the same sample provided the 22 T cell receptor beta chains below, sequenced in a study of T cell repertoires in cytomegalovirus infection. In TCRdb, the reads were re-called with MiXCR into one record per CDR3 protein. The repertoire holds 210,000 or so distinct CDR3 sequences, roughly 6.5% seen once, with 5.5% to 8% in the top ten. Input material: PBMCs. The source is a human donor in good health (CMV status not recorded). Some clones in this sample may be carry-over from other donors' samples.

This clonotype has ten or more counts. V is TRBV5-4 and J is TRBJ1-1; D perhaps matches TRBD1 (5 bases). Trimming cost V 6 bases and J 1 base, with 13 bases left between them. The CDR3 has 14 amino acids. Germline CDR1 and CDR2: SGHNT and YYREEE (reference sequence). This chain's CDR3 is CASMRGGKNTEAFF. The CDR3 DNA is TGTGCCAGCATGAGGGGAGGAAAGAACACTGAAGCTTTCTTT.

This clonotype was detected a few times. V is TRBV4-2 and J is TRBJ1-1; D call uncertain. From germline, CDR1 is LGHNA and CDR2 YNFKEQ. The length of the CDR3 is 15 residues. Trimming shortened V by 2 bases and J by 1 base, and 11 bases separated the two germline ends. The CDR3 DNA is TGTGCCAGCAGCCAAATCGTAGGAACGAACACTGAAGCTTTCTTT. Its protein product is CASSQIVGTNTEAFF.

This clonotype has a count of ten or more. The V and J genes are TRBV7-2 and TRBJ2-5; D might be TRBD1 or TRBD2, each matching 5 bases. Trimming shortened V by 3 bases and J by 5 bases, and 10 bases separated the two germline ends. The CDR3 contains 13 residues. Germline CDR1 reads SGHTA; CDR2 reads FQGNSA. The CDR3 DNA sequence: TGTGCCAGCAGCTTGGGGGACCGGGAGACCCAGTACTTC. Protein product: CASSLGDRETQYF.

This clonotype came up many times. The DNA of the CDR3 is TGTGCCAGCAGCTTAAACAGGGGTAATGAGCAGTTCTTC. Protein product: CASSLNRGNEQFF. The chain is built from TRBV7-6 and TRBJ2-1; 7 bases are a match to TRBD1. The CDR3 runs to 13 residues. V lost 2 bases to trimming and J lost 7 bases; unmatched junction nucleotides: 2. In germline, CDR1 is SGHVS, CDR2 FNYEAQ.

This clonotype came up many times. V gene TRBV4-3 combines with J gene TRBJ1-3; D gene unclear. Germline V CDR1 and CDR2: LGHNA, YSLEER. The V end lost 10 bases, the J end lost 4 bases, and 5 bases lay between the germline ends. The length of the CDR3 is 10 residues. The CDR3 nucleotides read TGCGCCACCCAGGGAAACACCATATATTTT. Amino acids: CATQGNTIYF.

This clonotype appeared many times. The chain couples TRBV28 to TRBJ1-2; 9 bases align to TRBD1. There are 14 residues in the CDR3. Germline CDR1 and CDR2: MDHEN and SYDVKM. V dropped 9 bases and J dropped 4; count of bases not matched to a gene: 9. This chain's CDR3 is CASTSTGGGYGYTF. The CDR3 nucleotides read TGTGCCAGTACCTCGACAGGGGGTGGCTATGGCTACACCTTC.

This clonotype was detected many times. The V and J genes are TRBV28 and TRBJ1-1, with D maybe TRBD1 (6 bases). The CDR3 extends over 12 amino acids. V gave up 8 bases and J gave up 5 bases, with 12 bases separating them. The V gene's germline CDR1 is MDHEN and CDR2 SYDVKM. The CDR3 DNA reads as TGTGCCAGCGAGGGGGGGCATACTGAAGCTTTCTTT. This encodes CASEGGHTEAFF.

This clonotype was seen at least ten times. V and J are TRBV2 and TRBJ2-4; unclear D gene. CDR1 and CDR2 (germline): SNHLY, FYNNEI. Trimming left V 0 bases short and J 8 bases short, with 23 bases between. This CDR3 is 18 amino acids long. This chain's CDR3 is CASSEAPDRSPTRDIQYF. CDR3 bases: TGTGCCAGCAGTGAAGCGCCAGATCGATCTCCCACCCGGGACATTCAGTACTTC.

This clonotype was found many times. The chain links TRBV7-2 to TRBJ1-5, with D possibly TRBD1 on 5 matching bases. The CDR3 totals 13 residues. In germline, CDR1 is SGHTA, CDR2 FQGNSA. Trimming cost V 4 bases and J 7 bases, with 11 bases left between them. The CDR3 loop is CASSSGWGQPQHF. The DNA of the CDR3 is TGTGCCAGCAGCTCGGGTTGGGGGCAGCCCCAGCATTTT.

This clonotype was counted between two and nine times. The chain joins TRBV12-3 or TRBV12-4 to TRBJ2-2; 13 bases align to TRBD2. CDR3 length: 16 amino acids. Trimming at V came to 5 bases and at J to 7 bases, leaving 7 bases not matched to a gene. CDR3 coding DNA: TGTGCCAGCAGTCACACTAGCGGGGGGGCGTACGGGGAGCTGTTTTTT. Amino acids: CASSHTSGGAYGELFF.

The V gene is TRBV29-1, the J gene TRBJ1-1, with D unresolved. The CDR3 runs to 13 residues. Between the trimmed V and J ends, which lost 3 bases and 3 bases, there was a span of 11 bases. CDR1 is SQVTM, CDR2 ANQGSEA, per germline. The CDR3 DNA is TGCAGCGTTGAGGGGAGGATGTACACTGAAGCTTTCTTT. This translates into CSVEGRMYTEAFF.

This clonotype came up many times. The chain recombines TRBV7-2 with TRBJ2-5; TRBD1 matches 7 bases. CDR1 is SGHTA, CDR2 FQGNSA, per germline. The CDR3 is made up of 14 amino acids. V was clipped by 5 bases and J by 5 bases; unmatched bases: 8. The CDR3 DNA reads as TGTGCCAGCAGCCTGGAAACAGGGGTGGAGACCCAGTACTTC. As protein: CASSLETGVETQYF.

This clonotype came up many times. The chain links TRBV20-1 to TRBJ2-4, with TRBD2 matching 10 bases. Germline CDR1 and CDR2: DFQATT and SNEGSKA (reference sequence). The CDR3 spans 15 residues. V was clipped by 4 bases and J by 5 bases; unmatched bases: 8. The CDR3 DNA sequence: TGCAGTGCTACGGGGCTAGCGGGGGCCGAAAACATTCAGTACTTC. Translation gives CSATGLAGAENIQYF.

The gene calls are TRBV20-1 and TRBJ1-1; TRBD1 matches 8 bases. This CDR3 has 12 amino acids. Trimming at V came to 6 bases and at J to 5 bases, leaving 5 bases not matched to a gene. Germline V lookup: CDR1 DFQATT, CDR2 SNEGSKA (reference sequence). DNA for the CDR3: TGCAGTGCGCCCGACAGGGGTACTGAAGCTTTCTTT. It specifies CSAPDRGTEAFF.

This clonotype was counted many times. The V and J genes are TRBV6-1 and TRBJ1-2; D is unresolved. This CDR3 is built from 17 residues. CDR1 is MNHNS and CDR2 is SASEGT in the germline V gene. V lost 2 bases, J lost 4 bases, and 20 bases lay in between. CDR3 amino acids: CASSESSLVLPVYGYTF. DNA for the CDR3: TGTGCCAGCAGTGAATCATCTTTGGTTCTTCCAGTCTATGGCTACACCTTC.

This clonotype has a count of ten or more. This chain joins TRBV28 and TRBJ1-2, with D unclear. The germline gives CDR1 MDHEN, CDR2 SYDVKM. V was cut by 2 bases and J by 2 bases, with 6 bases left in between. The CDR3 contains 13 residues. CDR3 in amino acids: CASSLPGNYGYTF. In DNA form, the CDR3 reads TGTGCCAGCAGTTTACCGGGGAACTATGGCTACACCTTC.

This clonotype was detected many times. V gene TRBV29-1 combines with J gene TRBJ2-2; TRBD1 aligns across 10 bases. Germline V gene data show CDR1 as SQVTM and CDR2 as ANQGSEA. V lost 2 bases and J lost 5; bases outside the gene matches: 5. The CDR3 covers 15 residues. The CDR3 sequence: CSVELTGGRTGELFF. In DNA form, the CDR3 reads TGCAGCGTTGAATTGACAGGGGGCCGGACCGGGGAGCTGTTTTTT.

This clonotype has a count of ten or more. This chain joins TRBV2 and TRBJ2-5; TRBD1 aligns across 8 bases. This CDR3 is 13 amino acids long. V was clipped by 8 bases and J by 4 bases; unmatched bases: 6. Looked up from germline, CDR1 is SNHLY and CDR2 is FYNNEI. CDR3 protein: CASHPGTGETQYF. The CDR3, as DNA: TGTGCCAGCCACCCAGGGACAGGAGAGACCCAGTACTTC.

This clonotype was observed many times. The V call is TRBV28, the J call TRBJ1-5; 7 bases fit TRBD1. CDR1 is MDHEN, CDR2 SYDVKM, per germline. The CDR3 runs 15 residues. The J segment lost 6 bases and the V segment lost 3 bases, leaving 8 bases of the junction unmatched. The CDR3 region is CASSFAGGIGQPQHF. CDR3 DNA sequence: TGTGCCAGCAGTTTTGCAGGGGGGATCGGTCAGCCCCAGCATTTT.

This clonotype was seen repeatedly, ten times or more. The genes are TRBV23-1 and TRBJ1-5; a possible D gene is TRBD1 (6 bases). TRBV23-1 qualifies as an ORF whose function is uncertain. The length of the CDR3 is 15 residues. V shed 4 bases and J shed 1 base, with 11 bases lying between them. The CDR3 DNA follows: TGCGCCAGCAGTCTTGACGACAGGAGCAATCAGCCCCAGCATTTT. Translated: CASSLDDRSNQPQHF.

This clonotype was counted at least ten times. The chain combines TRBV2 with TRBJ1-1; D unresolved. The CDR3 contains 13 residues. Trimming pared 1 base from V and 6 bases from J, leaving 9 bases between. Looked up from germline, CDR1 is SNHLY and CDR2 is FYNNEI. In nucleotides, the CDR3 is TGTGCCAGCAGTGAAGGATTTGGGGCTGAAGCTTTCTTT. Encoded protein: CASSEGFGAEAFF.

This clonotype has a count of ten or more. This chain joins TRBV7-2 and TRBJ1-2; TRBD1 agrees at 10 bases. V lost 1 base, J lost 6 bases, and 5 bases stayed unmatched. CDR3 length: 15 amino acids. Germline V gives CDR1 SGHTA, CDR2 FQGNSA. CDR3 DNA sequence: TGTGCCAGCAGCTTAGACGGGACAGGGGACCATGGCTACACCTTC. Amino acids: CASSLDGTGDHGYTF.